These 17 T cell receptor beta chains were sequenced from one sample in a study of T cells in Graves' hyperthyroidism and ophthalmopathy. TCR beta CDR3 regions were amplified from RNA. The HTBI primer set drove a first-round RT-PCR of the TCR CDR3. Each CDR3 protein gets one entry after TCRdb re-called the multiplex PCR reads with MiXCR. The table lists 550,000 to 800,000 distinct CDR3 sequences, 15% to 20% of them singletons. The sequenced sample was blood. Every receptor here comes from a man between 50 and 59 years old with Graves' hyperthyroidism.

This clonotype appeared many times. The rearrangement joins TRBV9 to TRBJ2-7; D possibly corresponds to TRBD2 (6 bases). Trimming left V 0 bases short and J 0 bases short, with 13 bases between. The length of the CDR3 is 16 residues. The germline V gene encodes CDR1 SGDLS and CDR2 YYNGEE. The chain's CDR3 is CASSVVCLAHSYEQYF. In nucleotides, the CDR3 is TGTGCCAGCAGCGTAGTGTGCCTAGCGCACTCCTACGAGCAGTACTTC.

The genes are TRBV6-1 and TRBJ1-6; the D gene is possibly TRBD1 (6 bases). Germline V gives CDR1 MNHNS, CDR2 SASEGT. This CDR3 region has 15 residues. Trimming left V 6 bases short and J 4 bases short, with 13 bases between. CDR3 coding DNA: TGTGCCAGCAGACCTCAACAGGGATATAATTCACCCCTCCACTTT. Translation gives CASRPQQGYNSPLHF.

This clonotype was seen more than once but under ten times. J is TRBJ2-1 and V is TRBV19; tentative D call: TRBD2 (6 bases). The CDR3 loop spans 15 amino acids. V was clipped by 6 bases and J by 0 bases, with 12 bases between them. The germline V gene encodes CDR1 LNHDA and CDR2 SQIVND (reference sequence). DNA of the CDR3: TGTGCCAGTAGGGGTCGGGGGAGCTCCTACAATGAGCAGTTCTTC. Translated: CASRGRGSSYNEQFF.

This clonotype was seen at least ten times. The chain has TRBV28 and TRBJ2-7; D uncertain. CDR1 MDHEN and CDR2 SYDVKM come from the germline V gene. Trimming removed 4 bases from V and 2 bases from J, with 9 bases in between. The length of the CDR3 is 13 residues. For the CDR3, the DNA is TGTGCCAGCAGTTCGGACGGGCCCTACGAGCAGTACTTC. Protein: CASSSDGPYEQYF. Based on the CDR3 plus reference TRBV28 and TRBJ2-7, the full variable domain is DVKVTQSSRYLVKRTGEKVFLECVQDMDHENMFWYRQDPGLGLRLIYFSYDVKMKEKGDIPEGYSVSREKKERFSLILESASTNQTSMYLCASSSDGPYEQYFGPGTRLTVT.

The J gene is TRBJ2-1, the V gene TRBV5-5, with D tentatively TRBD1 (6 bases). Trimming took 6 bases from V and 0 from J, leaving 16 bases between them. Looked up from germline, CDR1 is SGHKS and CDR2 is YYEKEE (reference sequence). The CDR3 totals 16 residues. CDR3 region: CASTPVRGSSYNEQFF. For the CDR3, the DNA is TGTGCCAGCACCCCCGTCAGGGGTAGCTCCTACAATGAGCAGTTCTTC. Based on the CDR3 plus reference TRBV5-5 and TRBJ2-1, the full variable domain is DAGVTQSPTHLIKTRGQQVTLRCSPISGHKSVSWYQQVLGQGPQFIFQYYEKEERGRGNFPDRFSARQFPNYSSELNVNALLLGDSALYLCASTPVRGSSYNEQFFGPGTRLTVL.

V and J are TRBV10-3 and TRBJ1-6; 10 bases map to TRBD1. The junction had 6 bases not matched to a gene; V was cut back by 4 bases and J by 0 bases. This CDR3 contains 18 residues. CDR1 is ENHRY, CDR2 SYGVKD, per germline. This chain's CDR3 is CAISVGQGPSSYNSPLHF. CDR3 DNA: TGTGCCATCAGTGTGGGACAGGGGCCAAGCTCCTATAATTCACCCCTCCACTTT.

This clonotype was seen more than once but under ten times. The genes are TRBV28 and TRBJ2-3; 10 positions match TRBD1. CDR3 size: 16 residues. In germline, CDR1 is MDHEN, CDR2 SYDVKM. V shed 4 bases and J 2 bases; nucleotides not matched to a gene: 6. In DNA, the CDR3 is TGTGCCAGCAGTTCCGGACAGGGGGTCTCCACAGATACGCAGTATTTT. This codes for CASSSGQGVSTDTQYF.

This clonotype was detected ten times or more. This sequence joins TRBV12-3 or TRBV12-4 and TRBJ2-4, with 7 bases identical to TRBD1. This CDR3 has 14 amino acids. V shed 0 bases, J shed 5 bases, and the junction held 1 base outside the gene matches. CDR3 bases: TGTGCCAGCAGTTTAGCAGGGGGCGAAAACATTCAGTACTTC. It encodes CASSLAGGENIQYF.

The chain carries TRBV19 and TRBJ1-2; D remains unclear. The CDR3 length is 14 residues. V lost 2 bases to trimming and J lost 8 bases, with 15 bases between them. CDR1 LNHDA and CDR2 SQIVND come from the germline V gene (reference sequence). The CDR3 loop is CASSISARTGGYTF. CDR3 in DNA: TGTGCCAGTAGTATATCGGCGAGGACTGGAGGCTACACCTTC.

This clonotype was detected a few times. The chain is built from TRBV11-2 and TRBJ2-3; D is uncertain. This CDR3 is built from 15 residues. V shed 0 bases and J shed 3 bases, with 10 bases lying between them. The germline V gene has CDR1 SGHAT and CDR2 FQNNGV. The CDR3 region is CASSLDLHTTDTQYF. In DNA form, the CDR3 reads TGTGCCAGCAGCTTAGATCTACATACGACAGATACGCAGTATTTT.

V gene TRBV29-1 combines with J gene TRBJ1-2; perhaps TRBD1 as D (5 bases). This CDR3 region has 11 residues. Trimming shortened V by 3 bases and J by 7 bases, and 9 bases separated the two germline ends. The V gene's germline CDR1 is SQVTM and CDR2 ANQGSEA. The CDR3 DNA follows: TGCAGCGTTGACCCCGGGGGTGGCTACACCTTC. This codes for CSVDPGGGYTF.

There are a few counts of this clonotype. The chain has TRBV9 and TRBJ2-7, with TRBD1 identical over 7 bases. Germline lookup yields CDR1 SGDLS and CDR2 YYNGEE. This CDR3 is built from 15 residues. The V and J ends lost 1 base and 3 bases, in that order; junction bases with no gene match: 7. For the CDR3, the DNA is TGTGCCAGCAGCGTACATGAGGGGGCGAACTACGAGCAGTACTTC. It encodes CASSVHEGANYEQYF. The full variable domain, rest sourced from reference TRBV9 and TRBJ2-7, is DSGVTQTPKHLITATGQRVTLRCSPRSGDLSVYWYQQSLDQGLQFLIQYYNGEERAKGNILERFSAQQFPDLHSELNLSSLELGDSALYFCASSVHEGANYEQYFGPGTRLTVT.

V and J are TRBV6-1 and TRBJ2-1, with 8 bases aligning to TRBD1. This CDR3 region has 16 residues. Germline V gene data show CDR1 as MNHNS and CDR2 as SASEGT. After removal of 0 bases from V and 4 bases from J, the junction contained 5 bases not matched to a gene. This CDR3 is CASSEARTGRYNEQFF. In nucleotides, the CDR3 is TGTGCCAGCAGTGAAGCCCGGACAGGGCGTTACAATGAGCAGTTCTTC.

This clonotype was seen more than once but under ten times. The CDR3 DNA sequence: TGTGCCAGCAGCCAAAGGGACAGACTGTATGGCTACACCTTC. It translates to CASSQRDRLYGYTF. The chain couples TRBV3-1 to TRBJ1-2; TRBD1 matches 7 bases. The CDR3 spans 14 residues. Germline CDR1 is LGHDT and CDR2 is YNNKEL (reference sequence). Trimming at V came to 2 bases and at J to 5 bases, leaving 5 bases not matched to a gene. Based on the CDR3 plus reference TRBV3-1 and TRBJ1-2, the full variable domain is DTAVSQTPKYLVTQMGNDKSIKCEQNLGHDTMYWYKQDSKKFLKIMFSYNNKELIINETVPNRFSPKSPDKAHLNLHINSLELGDSAVYFCASSQRDRLYGYTFGSGTRLTVV.

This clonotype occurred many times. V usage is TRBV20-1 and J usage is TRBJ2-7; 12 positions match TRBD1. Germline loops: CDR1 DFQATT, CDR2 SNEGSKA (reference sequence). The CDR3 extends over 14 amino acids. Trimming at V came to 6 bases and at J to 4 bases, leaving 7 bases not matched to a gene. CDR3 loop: CSAIPGQGAYEQYF. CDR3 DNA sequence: TGCAGTGCCATACCGGGACAGGGGGCGTACGAGCAGTACTTC.

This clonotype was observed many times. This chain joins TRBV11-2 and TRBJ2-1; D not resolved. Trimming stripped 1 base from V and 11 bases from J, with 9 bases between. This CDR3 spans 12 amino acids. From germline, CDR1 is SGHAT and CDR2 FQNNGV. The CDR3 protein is CASSLGMSKQFF. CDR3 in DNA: TGTGCCAGCAGCTTAGGTATGTCCAAGCAGTTCTTC.

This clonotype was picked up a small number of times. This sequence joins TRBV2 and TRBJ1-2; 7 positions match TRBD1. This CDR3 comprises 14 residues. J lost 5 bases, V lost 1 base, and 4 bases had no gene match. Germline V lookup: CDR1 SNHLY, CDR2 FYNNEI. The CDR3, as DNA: TGTGCCAGCAGTGAAGAGGGGGCGAGTTATGGCTACACCTTC. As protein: CASSEEGASYGYTF.